The 11 T cell receptor beta chains presented below share a single source sample, sequenced in a study of T cell responses to AZD1222 COVID-19 vaccine. The assay was immunoSEQ multiplex PCR, and TCRdb's table has in-frame clones only and misses some. The sample holds about 120,000 clones; 80% to 90% are singletons and the top ten take 3% to 4.5%. Source: peripheral blood, taken on day 0 of MenACWY control vaccination. These receptors came from an adult in good health.

The chain uses TRBV7-2 and TRBJ1-2; D not resolved. Trimming shortened V by 3 bases and J by 7 bases, and 12 bases separated the two germline ends. The CDR3 length is 13 residues. The germline gives CDR1 SGHTA, CDR2 FQGNSA. This chain's CDR3 is CASSFGPNGGYTF. The CDR3 nucleotides are TGTGCCAGCAGCTTCGGACCCAACGGTGGCTACACCTTC.

The chain couples TRBV7-6 to TRBJ2-7, with 11 bases fitting TRBD1. The CDR3 consists of 16 residues. Germline CDR1 SGHVS, CDR2 FNYEAQ. With 5 bases clipped from V and 3 bases from J, the junction kept 9 bases outside the gene matches. The DNA of the CDR3 is TGTGCCAGCAGCCAGGGGCCGGGACAGGGGGTCTACGAGCAGTACTTC. It yields the protein CASSQGPGQGVYEQYF.

This chain uses TRBV5-1 with TRBJ1-1, with TRBD1 matching 8 bases. The germline V gene has CDR1 SGHRS and CDR2 YFSETQ. CDR3 size: 17 residues. V lost 3 bases to trimming and J lost 0 bases; unmatched junction nucleotides: 10. In DNA form, the CDR3 reads TGCGCCAGCAGCTCCTCCGGGACAGGTCCCATGAACACTGAAGCTTTCTTT. It codes for CASSSSGTGPMNTEAFF.

The chain couples TRBV4-2 to TRBJ1-2; no clear D gene. The V gene lost 0 bases and the J gene lost 0 bases, with 23 bases spanning the gap. The CDR3 totals 20 residues. CDR1 and CDR2 from the germline V gene are LGHNA and YNFKEQ. The CDR3 sequence: CASSQEVGRSLPLANYGYTF. DNA for the CDR3: TGTGCCAGCAGCCAAGAGGTTGGCAGGTCCCTCCCGTTAGCTAACTATGGCTACACCTTC.

This sequence joins TRBV4-2 and TRBJ2-3; D not certain. The germline CDR1 and CDR2 sequences are LGHNA and YNFKEQ. Between the trimmed V and J ends, which lost 0 bases and 6 bases, there was a span of 13 bases. The length of the CDR3 is 15 residues. Here the CDR3 reads CASSQDPNTLDTQYF. As DNA, the CDR3 is TGTGCCAGCAGCCAAGACCCGAACACCCTGGATACGCAGTATTTT.

This clone was seen once. V and J are TRBV5-6 and TRBJ1-6, with D perhaps TRBD1 (5 bases). V was pared by 1 base and J by 7 bases, with 12 bases between. Looked up from germline, CDR1 is SGHDT and CDR2 is YYEEEE. CDR3 length equals 15 residues. This CDR3 reads CASSLKWGPNSPLHF. The CDR3 nucleotides are TGTGCCAGCAGCTTGAAATGGGGCCCGAATTCACCCCTCCACTTT.

This chain links TRBV7-2 with TRBJ2-3; no clear D gene. This CDR3 region has 13 residues. The V and J ends lost 1 base and 6 bases respectively, with 8 bases between them. The germline gives CDR1 SGHTA, CDR2 FQGNSA. The CDR3 protein is CASSLGLGDTQYF. CDR3 in DNA: TGTGCCAGCAGCTTAGGGCTGGGGGATACGCAGTATTTT. Full variable domain (outside the CDR3, taken from reference TRBV7-2 and TRBJ2-3): GAGVSQSPSNKVTEKGKDVELRCDPISGHTALYWYRQSLGQGLEFLIYFQGNSAPDKSGLPSDRFSAERTGGSVSTLTIQRTQQEDSAVYLCASSLGLGDTQYFGPGTRLTVL.

This clone was picked up one time. The gene calls are TRBV28 and TRBJ1-2; 7 nucleotides match TRBD1. V lost 6 bases and J lost 4; bases outside the gene matches: 14. There are 16 residues in the CDR3. Germline CDR1 and CDR2: MDHEN and SYDVKM. DNA of the CDR3: TGTGCCAGCAGGCGCACCCAGGGACAGAGGAGCTATGGCTACACCTTC. Protein: CASRRTQGQRSYGYTF.

The chain recombines TRBV19 with TRBJ2-7, with D possibly matching TRBD2 (7 bases). Per germline, CDR1 LNHDA and CDR2 SQIVND (reference sequence). V lost 9 bases to trimming and J lost 3 bases, with 21 bases between them. The CDR3 spans 15 residues. CDR3 nucleotide sequence: TGTGCCAGCTCCACTTATGGGGGGGGCCTCTACGAGCAGTACTTC. This encodes CASSTYGGGLYEQYF.

The V call is TRBV28, the J call TRBJ2-1; TRBD2 matches 9 bases. Germline V gene lookup returns CDR1 MDHEN and CDR2 SYDVKM. The CDR3 has 17 residues. V trimming: 6 bases; J trimming: 1 base; junction bases outside the gene matches: 10. CDR3 in amino acids: CASSRPGLAISYNEQFF. The CDR3 DNA reads as TGTGCCAGCAGCCGACCGGGACTAGCCATTTCCTACAATGAGCAGTTCTTC.

This clone was seen more than once but under ten times. This sequence joins TRBV7-9 and TRBJ1-2; a weak D match, TRBD1 (5 bases). Germline V CDR1 and CDR2: SEHNR, FQNEAQ (reference sequence). The CDR3 totals 13 residues. The V end lost 2 bases, the J end lost 8 bases, and 12 bases lay between the germline ends. The DNA of the CDR3 is TGTGCCAGCAGCTTAAATCCCAGGGAAGGCTACACCTTC. As protein: CASSLNPREGYTF.